Below, 23 T cell receptor beta chains from the same sample are listed, as sequenced in a study of shared clonotypes between healthy human individuals. Profiling relied on immunoSEQ multiplex PCR, and the TCRdb table lists in-frame clones only, not all of them. The sample consists of a few million clones, about 92% of them appearing once. Sequenced input: naive CD4+ T cells sorted from blood. Regarding subset: CD45RA+ positively selected. These receptors were obtained from a man aged 18 to 30 in good health.

The J gene is TRBJ2-1, the V gene TRBV11-2; D is uncertain. The V end was cut by 3 bases, the J end by 10 bases, with 7 bases between. Germline V gene data show CDR1 as SGHAT and CDR2 as FQNNGV. The CDR3 runs to 11 residues. The CDR3 nucleotides read TGTGCCAGCAGCTTTATTGGGGAGCAGTTCTTC. It specifies CASSFIGEQFF.

J is TRBJ2-5 and V is TRBV2; 7 bases are shared with TRBD1. Germline V CDR1 and CDR2: SNHLY, FYNNEI. J gave up 7 bases and V 4 bases, and 12 bases lay outside the gene matches. The CDR3 is 15 amino acids. The CDR3 DNA reads as TGTGCCAGCAGTGGACAGGGTATGACTTTAGGGACCCAGTACTTC. Protein sequence: CASSGQGMTLGTQYF.

The rearrangement joins TRBV9 to TRBJ2-7, with 8 bases that match TRBD2. With 6 bases clipped from V and 2 bases from J, the junction kept 7 bases outside the gene matches. Germline V lookup: CDR1 SGDLS, CDR2 YYNGEE. The CDR3 runs to 14 residues. The CDR3 sequence is CASTSGTSPYEQYF. In nucleotides, the CDR3 is TGTGCCAGCACCTCCGGGACTAGTCCCTACGAGCAGTACTTC. The full variable domain, with the rest looked up from reference TRBV9 and TRBJ2-7, is DSGVTQTPKHLITATGQRVTLRCSPRSGDLSVYWYQQSLDQGLQFLIQYYNGEERAKGNILERFSAQQFPDLHSELNLSSLELGDSALYFCASTSGTSPYEQYFGPGTRLTVT.

V and J are TRBV7-2 and TRBJ2-3; TRBD1 agrees at 7 bases. CDR3 size: 14 residues. Germline loops: CDR1 SGHTA, CDR2 FQGNSA. The V gene end was trimmed by 5 bases and the J gene end by 6 bases; junction bases not matched to a gene: 8. CDR3 nucleotides: TGTGCCAGCAGCCGGGACAGTCTAACCGATACGCAGTATTTT. Translated, it gives CASSRDSLTDTQYF.

This chain links TRBV7-9 with TRBJ1-2; 11 nucleotides line up with TRBD1. Trimming removed 3 bases from V and 8 bases from J; junction bases left unmatched: 8. This CDR3 has 15 amino acids. Germline assignment: CDR1 SEHNR and CDR2 FQNEAQ (reference sequence). In nucleotides, the CDR3 is TGTGCCAGCAGCTTCCCCGGGACAGGGGGGCTGGGCTACACCTTC. It encodes CASSFPGTGGLGYTF.

The V call is TRBV12-5, the J call TRBJ1-1; D is undetermined. The CDR3 loop spans 13 amino acids. The V gene lost 2 bases and the J gene lost 1 base, with 5 bases spanning the gap. Germline CDR1 is LGHNT and CDR2 is FRNRAP. CDR3 loop: CASGLKGNTEAFF. The CDR3 bases are TGTGCTAGTGGTTTGAAAGGGAACACTGAAGCTTTCTTT.

This clone was seen more than once but under ten times. This chain connects TRBV10-1 to TRBJ1-6; unclear D gene. Germline V CDR1 and CDR2: WNHNN, SYGVQD (reference sequence). V lost 4 bases and J 7 bases, leaving 8 bases between the germline ends. The CDR3 length is 13 residues. As DNA, the CDR3 is TGCGCCAGCAGTGTCACGGACAATTCACCCCTCCACTTT. Translated, it gives CASSVTDNSPLHF.

This chain uses TRBV9 with TRBJ2-2; D may be TRBD1 (6 bases). Between the trimmed V and J ends, which lost 6 bases and 8 bases, there was a span of 14 bases. The CDR3 is 13 amino acids. Germline lookup yields CDR1 SGDLS and CDR2 YYNGEE. Here the CDR3 DNA reads TGTGCCAGCAATCGAGGGGGTTCAGGGGAGCTGTTTTTT. Its translation: CASNRGGSGELFF.

This chain uses TRBV6-6 with TRBJ1-5; no clear D gene. Germline values: CDR1 MNHNY, CDR2 SVGAGI (reference sequence). V lost 0 bases to trimming and J lost 7 bases, with 10 bases between them. The CDR3 has 14 residues. The DNA for the CDR3 is TGTGCCAGCAGTTACTCCCGGGAGTTCCAGCCCCAGCATTTT. It specifies CASSYSREFQPQHF.

The V gene is TRBV25-1, the J gene TRBJ1-5, with D uncertain. CDR3 size: 17 residues. The V gene lost 2 bases and the J gene lost 6 bases, with 20 bases spanning the gap. The germline CDR1 and CDR2 sequences are MGHDK and SYGVNS. The CDR3 bases are TGTGCCAGCAGTGAAGCGGGGTCAGAGGGTCGGGGTCAGCCCCAGCATTTT. Encoded protein: CASSEAGSEGRGQPQHF. Filled out from reference TRBV25-1 and TRBJ1-5, the complete variable domain reads EADIYQTPRYLVIGTGKKITLECSQTMGHDKMYWYQQDPGMELHLIHYSYGVNSTEKGDLSSESTVSRIRTEHFPLTLESARPSHTSQYLCASSEAGSEGRGQPQHFGDGTRLSIL.

This clone was seen more than once but under ten times. This chain joins TRBV9 and TRBJ2-2; TRBD1 matches at 12 bases. CDR1 SGDLS and CDR2 YYNGEE come from the germline V gene. V shed 6 bases and J 6 bases; nucleotides not matched to a gene: 3. The CDR3 contains 14 residues. The CDR3 protein is CASKGQGASGELFF. The CDR3 DNA reads as TGTGCCAGCAAGGGACAGGGGGCTTCCGGGGAGCTGTTTTTT.

The chain couples TRBV27 to TRBJ2-6; tentatively, D is TRBD1 or TRBD2 (5 bases each). Trimming stripped 6 bases from V and 2 bases from J, with 14 bases between. The V gene's germline CDR1 is MNHEY and CDR2 SMNVEV (reference sequence). The CDR3 runs to 16 residues. The CDR3 loop is CASRPGTLTGANVLTF. The CDR3 nucleotides read TGTGCCAGCAGACCCGGGACCTTGACTGGGGCCAACGTCCTGACTTTC.

The CDR3 sequence: CAIMGQGLSPGYGYTF. The DNA for the CDR3 is TGTGCCATCATGGGACAGGGACTTTCTCCAGGTTATGGCTACACCTTC. The gene calls are TRBV10-3 and TRBJ1-2; TRBD1 aligns across 9 bases. From germline, CDR1 is ENHRY and CDR2 SYGVKD. The CDR3 contains 16 residues. Germline trimming cut 7 bases from V and 5 bases from J; bases unmatched to any gene: 14.

CDR3 in amino acids: CASSPRTGGMTGELFF. The CDR3 DNA reads as TGCGCCAGCAGCCCGCGGACAGGGGGCATGACCGGGGAGCTGTTTTTT. The V call is TRBV5-1, the J call TRBJ2-2; 11 nucleotides line up with TRBD1. This CDR3 has 16 amino acids. Trimming at V came to 4 bases and at J to 5 bases, leaving 7 bases not matched to a gene. Per the germline V gene, CDR1 is SGHRS and CDR2 is YFSETQ.

The chain combines TRBV10-3 with TRBJ2-1, with 8 nucleotides matching TRBD2. V was clipped by 6 bases and J by 0 bases; unmatched bases: 13. Germline V gene data show CDR1 as ENHRY and CDR2 as SYGVKD. The CDR3 totals 18 residues. In nucleotides, the CDR3 is TGTGCCATCAGCCTATTAGCGGGAAGCCCCCCCTCCTACAATGAGCAGTTCTTC. Its translation: CAISLLAGSPPSYNEQFF.

Here the CDR3 reads CAWSVDPAFAPQHF. CDR3 sequence (DNA): TGTGCCTGGAGTGTAGATCCGGCTTTCGCGCCCCAGCATTTT. The chain links TRBV30 to TRBJ1-5; unclear D gene. Trimming removed 0 bases at V and 9 bases at J, with 15 bases between. Germline V gives CDR1 GTSNPN, CDR2 SVGIG (reference sequence). The CDR3 runs 14 residues.

This clone was counted a single time. The chain is built from TRBV2 and TRBJ2-1, with TRBD2 matching over 12 bases. After removal of 8 bases from V and 3 bases from J, the junction contained 5 bases not matched to a gene. Germline CDR1 is SNHLY and CDR2 is FYNNEI. This CDR3 contains 15 residues. The chain's CDR3 is CASGELAGGYNEQFF. CDR3 nucleotides: TGTGCCAGCGGGGAACTAGCGGGGGGCTACAATGAGCAGTTCTTC.

V and J are TRBV10-3 and TRBJ2-4; D may be TRBD2 (5 bases). The CDR3 is 15 residues long. Germline V gene lookup returns CDR1 ENHRY and CDR2 SYGVKD. V lost 6 bases and J 3 bases, leaving 15 bases between the germline ends. The CDR3 region has the DNA TGTGCCATCAGGGCGAGTGGGGAGCGCAAAAACATTCAGTACTTC. It encodes CAIRASGERKNIQYF.

The chain links TRBV29-1 to TRBJ1-1; 7 bases fit TRBD1. Unmatched junction bases numbered 9, after V lost 7 bases and J lost 4 bases. The germline V gene has CDR1 SQVTM and CDR2 ANQGSEA. The CDR3 is 13 residues long. CDR3 nucleotide sequence: TGCAGCGCCCCGACAGGGCCGGGCACTGAAGCTTTCTTT. It codes for CSAPTGPGTEAFF.

DNA for the CDR3: TGCAGCGCCCCGAGGAGTGATCGAGCCTATGGCTACACCTTC. This translates into CSAPRSDRAYGYTF. The chain couples TRBV29-1 to TRBJ1-2; D gene ambiguous. Germline CDR1 SQVTM, CDR2 ANQGSEA. The V end was cut by 7 bases, the J end by 4 bases, with 19 bases between. CDR3 length equals 14 residues. The full variable domain, with the rest looked up from reference TRBV29-1 and TRBJ1-2, is SAVISQKPSRDICQRGTSLTIQCQVDSQVTMMFWYRQQPGQSLTLIATANQGSEATYESGFVIDKFPISRPNLTFSTLTVSNMSPEDSSIYLCSAPRSDRAYGYTFGSGTRLTVV.

In DNA, the CDR3 is TGTGCCAGCAGTCCCGGACAGGAGAGCAATCAGCCCCAGCATTTT. Translation: CASSPGQESNQPQHF. The V gene is TRBV6-1, the J gene TRBJ1-5, with 7 bases lining up with TRBD1. This CDR3 has 15 amino acids. Germline CDR1 MNHNS, CDR2 SASEGT. Trimming took 5 bases from V and 1 from J; bases not matched to a gene: 5.

V is TRBV11-1 and J is TRBJ2-3; D call uncertain. Between the trimmed V and J ends, which lost 1 base and 0 bases, there was a span of 11 bases. This CDR3 is 16 amino acids long. Germline V gene sequence: CDR1 SGHAT, CDR2 FQDESV (reference sequence). The CDR3 here is CASSLGTDFSTDTQYF. CDR3 nucleotides: TGTGCCAGCAGCTTAGGCACCGACTTTAGCACAGATACGCAGTATTTT.

This clone was detected once. The chain employs TRBV28 and TRBJ1-4, with D possibly TRBD1 on 6 matching bases. This CDR3 is 14 amino acids long. Trimming removed 3 bases at V and 11 bases at J, with 16 bases between. The germline V gene has CDR1 MDHEN and CDR2 SYDVKM. The CDR3 nucleotides read TGTGCCAGCAGTTTGCCGGGGGCAAGGAGGAAACTGTTTTTT. Translating it yields CASSLPGARRKLFF.